One sample yielded the 8 T cell receptor beta chains listed below, sequenced in a study of Ad26.COV2.S vaccination and SARS-CoV-2 variants. The sample's treatment: some 20 received Ad26.COV2.S at low or high dose, single or two shots; about five received placebo; per-sample allocation not given. On day 63 after the first injection, vaccine and placebo recipients gave samples. Here immunoSEQ multiplex PCR was the method, and the copy in TCRdb shows in-frame clones only, minus some. Of roughly 330,000 clones in the sample, 85% to 90% were seen once. The specimen comprised peripheral blood, sampled in a trial of Ad26.COV2.S vaccine versus placebo. These receptors came from a person between 18 and 65 years old who received the Ad26.COV2.S COVID-19 vaccine or a placebo.

V and J are TRBV19 and TRBJ1-1; D call uncertain. This CDR3 has 13 amino acids. Germline V lookup: CDR1 LNHDA, CDR2 SQIVND (reference sequence). V was pared by 6 bases and J by 5 bases, with 13 bases between. CDR3 bases: TGTGCCAGTAGGGAGGAGGGCTTGACTGAAGCTTTCTTT. Residues: CASREEGLTEAFF.

This chain uses TRBV28 with TRBJ1-4; 9 bases are a match to TRBD1. CDR3 length: 16 residues. The trim removed 8 bases at V and 8 bases at J, leaving 15 bases unmatched. Germline V gives CDR1 MDHEN, CDR2 SYDVKM. CDR3 bases: TGTGCCAGCCGAGGGTCGGCGGGACAGGGAAAAGAAAAACTGTTTTTT. It encodes CASRGSAGQGKEKLFF.

The gene calls are TRBV6-5 and TRBJ1-5, with TRBD1 matching 11 bases. V shed 6 bases, J shed 5 bases, and the junction held 6 bases outside the gene matches. The length of the CDR3 is 15 residues. From germline, CDR1 is MNHEY and CDR2 SVGAGI. The DNA of the CDR3 is TGTGCCAGCAGCGGGACAGGGGGTTTTGATCAGCCCCAGCATTTT. The encoded protein is CASSGTGGFDQPQHF.

The chain has TRBV28 and TRBJ2-1, with D perhaps being TRBD1 or TRBD2 (5 bases each). The CDR3 runs 14 residues. V was clipped by 2 bases and J by 6 bases, with 11 bases between them. From germline, CDR1 is MDHEN and CDR2 SYDVKM. The DNA of the CDR3 is TGTGCCAGCAGTTTAGGGGGAGCGGTCAATGAGCAGTTCTTC. It codes for CASSLGGAVNEQFF.

V usage is TRBV11-2 and J usage is TRBJ2-7; D gene uncertain. V lost 3 bases, J lost 0 bases, and 6 bases lay in between. The CDR3 covers 13 residues. Germline V gives CDR1 SGHAT, CDR2 FQNNGV. This chain's CDR3 is CASSFPGSYEQYF. The CDR3 DNA sequence: TGTGCCAGCAGCTTCCCAGGCTCCTACGAGCAGTACTTC.

This clone was counted a few times. The CDR3 coding sequence is TGTGCCATCAATGATGGACGAGACTCCAATCAGCCCCAGCATTTT. Translation: CAINDGRDSNQPQHF. V is TRBV10-3 and J is TRBJ1-5; D is unclear. Germline V gene lookup returns CDR1 ENHRY and CDR2 SYGVKD. V lost 7 bases and J lost 3, with 16 bases in between. The CDR3 extends over 15 amino acids.

V and J are TRBV4-1 and TRBJ1-6; D unresolved. The V gene lost 8 bases and the J gene lost 6 bases, with 23 bases spanning the gap. Per germline, CDR1 MGHRA and CDR2 YSYEKL. The CDR3 length is 17 residues. The CDR3 DNA reads TGCGCCAGCGACCCCGCCGAAGTCCAAATGGGTAATTCACCCCTCCACTTT. Protein: CASDPAEVQMGNSPLHF.

The CDR3 protein is CASSKPGAGLSTDTQYF. Here the CDR3 DNA reads TGTGCCAGCTCAAAACCAGGCGCGGGTCTTTCCACAGATACGCAGTATTTT. This sequence joins TRBV18 and TRBJ2-3; maybe TRBD2 (5 bases). CDR3 length: 17 amino acids. Germline V gene sequence: CDR1 KGHSH, CDR2 LQKENI. V shed 5 bases and J shed 2 bases, with 20 bases lying between them. Drawing the rest from reference TRBV18 and TRBJ2-3, the complete variable domain is NAGVMQNPRHLVRRRGQEARLRCSPMKGHSHVYWYRQLPEEGLKFMVYLQKENIIDESGMPKERFSAEFPKEGPSILRIQQVVRGDSAAYFCASSKPGAGLSTDTQYFGPGTRLTVL.